This T cell receptor (beta chain) came from a study of OX40 agonist ivuxolimab in advanced cancers. Looking at the study overall: One hepatocellular carcinoma and a couple of cutaneous melanoma patients partially responded.

Patients were excluded for autoimmune disease history or systemic immunosuppression. Of note for this clone: The antigen is unknown.

There are 13 residues in the CDR3. Germline V lookup: CDR1 MNHEY, CDR2 SMNVEV (reference sequence). V shed 2 bases and J 10 bases; nucleotides not matched to a gene: 5. Here immunoSEQ multiplex PCR was the method, and the copy in TCRdb shows in-frame clones only, minus some. The sample lists just under 20,000 clones; 82% were seen once. Points from the study as a whole: Nonresponders, in some cases, also had low normalized T-cell clonal expansion. Dose levels from 0.1 to 3.0 mg/kg saw CD4+ and CD8+ blood T cells expand clonally by week 6.

The TCR sequence derives from an adult with an advanced solid tumor such as melanoma, head and neck, liver or kidney cancer. The chain recombines TRBV27 with TRBJ2-1; 7 nucleotides align to TRBD1. Specimen: CD4+ or CD8+ T cells sorted from blood, collected in a trial of the OX40 agonist ivuxolimab. DNA for the CDR3: TGTGCCAGCAGTTTAAAAACAGGGGAGGAGCAGTTCTTC. This encodes CASSLKTGEEQFF.